This T cell receptor beta chain derives from a study of tumor-infiltrating lymphocytes in primary liver carcinoma. Study-level information: Participating patients were men and women between 30 and 69 years old. Study-level results: Unsorted bulk sampling ruled out any CD4+ versus CD8+ repertoire comparison.

Germline DNA was also extracted, and blood RNA derived from unsorted whole blood. No treatment had been given to the patients, who were chronically infected with HBV. As concerns this clonotype: The target antigen is unknown. A read error may produce the germline difference seen at one junction end.

This CDR3 has 15 residues. CDR1 is MGHRA and CDR2 is YSYEKL in the germline V gene. With a constant-region primer, TCR beta cDNA was made from 450 to 550 ng of total RNA. Slightly modified ARM-PCR served as the procedure for the TCR beta libraries. These libraries came from three rounds of nested multiplex PCR. It was with TRBV1-TRBV30 forward primers and a C-beta reverse primer that the first two PCR rounds were run, at roughly 10 cycles each. TCRdb used MiXCR to reprocess the multiplex PCR reads, holding one entry per CDR3 protein. The data contain 310,000 or so distinct CDR3 sequences, roughly three fifths of them singletons.

The specimen was peripheral blood. The chain has TRBV4-1 and TRBJ1-1, with D tentatively TRBD1 (5 bases). This receptor was taken from a woman aged 25 to 39 with primary liver carcinoma and hepatitis B virus infection. CDR3: CASSQYGTVNTEALF. The CDR3 nucleotides read TGCGCCAGCAGCCAGTATGGGACCGTGAACACTGAAGCTCTCTTT.